Below, 3 T cell receptor beta chains from the same sample are listed, as sequenced in a study of T cells in Graves' hyperthyroidism and ophthalmopathy. Amplified TCR beta CDR3 regions derived from RNA transcripts. The HTBI set primed first-round TCR CDR3 RT-PCR. TCRdb re-called the multiplex PCR reads through MiXCR, storing one row per CDR3 protein. Of nearly 750,000 distinct CDR3 sequences in the sample, under 45% were seen once. The material sequenced was blood. The receptors stem from a woman aged 40 to 50 with Graves' hyperthyroidism.

This clonotype has more than one count but fewer than ten. The chain couples TRBV6-6 to TRBJ1-2; no definite D call. Germline V CDR1 and CDR2: MNHNY, SVGAGI (reference sequence). Trimming took 10 bases from V and 3 from J, leaving 15 bases between them. There are 13 residues in the CDR3. The CDR3: CATTLRTYYGYTF. The CDR3 nucleotides read TGTGCCACCACTCTTCGCACTTACTATGGCTACACCTTC.

To note about this clonotype: It may be a read error: a sequence one base away is much more abundant. The gene calls are TRBV7-9 and TRBJ1-2; the match to TRBD1 covers 10 bases. Looked up from germline, CDR1 is SEHNR and CDR2 is FQNEAQ (reference sequence). The CDR3 runs to 15 residues. The CDR3, as DNA: TGTGCCAGCAGCTTCGCCGGGACAGGGGACTATGGCCACACCTTC. Translating it yields CASSFAGTGDYGHTF.

This clonotype has a count of ten or more. The V and J genes are TRBV10-1 and TRBJ2-5; D gene uncertain. Trimming removed 3 bases from V and 7 bases from J, with 6 bases in between. The CDR3 is 11 residues long. The germline CDR1 and CDR2 sequences are WNHNN and SYGVQD (reference sequence). CDR3 protein: CASSEWSTQYF. CDR3 DNA sequence: TGCGCCAGCAGTGAATGGTCGACCCAGTACTTC.